This T cell receptor beta chain derives from a study of cytomegalovirus exposure and HLA in healthy donors. Remarks on this clone: Its antigen is not identified. A read error may produce the germline difference seen at one junction end. The identical CDR3 is also encoded by other nucleotide sequences in the sample.

General observations from the study: Three of the chains that were CMV-associated were confirmed in vitro to be specific for CMV antigens. Presence/absence results assume similar sequencing depth per donor, which may not hold.

With 60 Vbeta and 13 Jbeta primers, the PCR was carried out. Authors' data handling: Unique TCR beta chains totaled 80 million to 100 million in a later count, with around 10 million of them shared. Only in-frame clones appear in the TCRdb table, and some are missing; sequencing was by immunoSEQ multiplex PCR. V, J and clone size reflect that table, while D and trimming were determined from the DNA. Counted here are about 110,000 clones, roughly 73% occurring once; the ten biggest clones make up roughly 0.87%. The germline gives CDR1 MNHEY, CDR2 SMNVEV (reference sequence). The CDR3 sequence is 10 residues long.

The origin of this receptor is a woman aged 25 to 39 in good health and CMV-seronegative. Specimen: PBMCs. V and J are TRBV27 and TRBJ1-1; no clear D. In nucleotides, the CDR3 is TGTGCCAGCGGACTCACTGAAGCCTTCTTT. This codes for CASGLTEAFF.